The present TCR beta chain was sequenced within a study of cytomegalovirus exposure and HLA in healthy donors. Whole-study context: The 90 to 150 validation repertoires used the same platform as the approximately 670 first-cohort repertoires (as reported by a later analysis).

Clones were read by immunoSEQ multiplex PCR, and TCRdb kept only the in-frame ones, dropping some. In the table there are 150,000 to 200,000 clones, approximately 84% of which are singletons. The CDR3 runs 18 residues. Per germline, CDR1 KGHSH and CDR2 LQKENI. With 5 bases clipped from V and 2 bases from J, the junction kept 9 bases outside the gene matches. As concerns this clone: No antigen is known for it.

Study results and caveats: Clusters of TCRs from the first cohort tended to co-occur in the 120 or so validation repertoires (as a later analysis found). It was about 150 TCR beta chains that were listed as cytomegalovirus-associated. There were a few CMV-associated chains whose specificity for CMV antigens was confirmed in vitro.

The chain is built from TRBV18 and TRBJ1-4, with TRBD1 matching 12 bases. Sequenced material: PBMCs. This clonotype was sampled from a man aged 18 to 35 in good health and CMV-seropositive. The CDR3 DNA reads as TGTGCCAGCTCAACGTACGGGACAGGGGGCCGTACTAATGAAAAACTGTTTTTT. As protein: CASSTYGTGGRTNEKLFF. Full variable domain (remainder filled in from reference TRBV18 and TRBJ1-4): NAGVMQNPRHLVRRRGQEARLRCSPMKGHSHVYWYRQLPEEGLKFMVYLQKENIIDESGMPKERFSAEFPKEGPSILRIQQVVRGDSAAYFCASSTYGTGGRTNEKLFFGSGTQLSVL.